The 12 T cell receptor beta chains given below trace back to one sample, sequenced in a study of glioma-infiltrating T cells. TCR alpha and beta CDR3 regions were amplified from RNA using iRepertoire nested multiplex PCR. TCRdb analysed the multiplex PCR reads with MiXCR anew, one entry per CDR3 protein. The table includes 93,000 or so distinct CDR3 sequences, 25% to 35% detected once. Input material: glioma tissue, nonneoplastic brain tissue, or PBMCs (not recorded which). The receptors shown here come from a human donor with low-grade glioma or glioblastoma, undergoing nonglioma brain surgery, or in good health (not recorded which).

For this clonotype: At one of its ends the junction is not consistent with the germline gene, which may arise from a read error. The chain has TRBV4-2 and TRBJ2-7; D uncertain. Germline CDR1 and CDR2: LGHNA and YNFKEQ. This CDR3 spans 13 amino acids. CDR3 in amino acids: CASSQVGGYGQYF. CDR3 coding DNA: TGTGCCAGCAGCCAAGTAGGTGGCTACGGGCAGTACTTC.

This chain's CDR3 is CASSIADRENSPLHF. DNA of the CDR3: TGTGCCAGTAGTATAGCGGACAGGGAGAATTCACCCCTCCACTTT. The V gene is TRBV19, the J gene TRBJ1-6, with 8 bases that match TRBD1. Trimming removed 1 base from V and 7 bases from J; junction bases left unmatched: 3. The CDR3 loop spans 15 amino acids. The germline gives CDR1 LNHDA, CDR2 SQIVND (reference sequence).

V usage is TRBV29-1 and J usage is TRBJ2-1; D ambiguous. The CDR3 runs to 11 residues. Germline CDR1 is SQVTM and CDR2 is ANQGSEA. The CDR3 DNA is TGCAGGCATATCGACCCCGGCGAGCAGTTCTTC. Translating gives CRHIDPGEQFF.

As concerns this clonotype: A read error may produce the germline difference seen at one junction end. The chain employs TRBV7-2 and TRBJ2-5, with TRBD2 as a possible D gene (7 bases). The CDR3 extends over 15 amino acids. From germline, CDR1 is SGHTA and CDR2 FQGNSA. Here the CDR3 reads CASSTAGTPVEIQYF. As DNA, the CDR3 is TGTGCCAGCAGCACAGCGGGGACACCCGTGGAGATCCAGTACTTC.

The count of this clonotype is one. The DNA is left out, because the CDR3 cannot be placed on it with certainty; the CDR3 is given as TCRdb lists it. This sequence joins TRBV12-3 or TRBV12-4 and TRBJ1-1; TRBD1, as called in the table, went unchecked against the DNA. The CDR3 is 13 residues long, ends included. CDR3 sequence: CASSFGTGTEDFF.

In this sample, this clonotype turned up a few times. This chain uses TRBV10-3 with TRBJ2-7; D is unclear. Germline V lookup: CDR1 ENHRY, CDR2 SYGVKD. The length of the CDR3 is 15 residues. Trimming shortened V by 6 bases and J by 2 bases, and 17 bases separated the two germline ends. The CDR3 region is CAISHAGGDPYEQYF. CDR3 nucleotide sequence: TGTGCCATCAGCCACGCCGGCGGCGACCCCTACGAGCAGTACTTC.

Comment on this clonotype: This may be a read error, as it is one base from a much larger clone. As DNA, the CDR3 is TGCAGTGCTAAAGAAGCCACAGGCACTCTTCCTGGCTACACCTTC. Amino acids: CSAKEATGTLPGYTF. The rearrangement uses TRBV20-1 and TRBJ1-2, with D perhaps matching TRBD1 (5 bases). CDR1 DFQATT and CDR2 SNEGSKA come from the germline V gene (reference sequence). This CDR3 has 15 residues. Deletions cut 4 bases from V and 7 bases from J, with 22 bases between.

As to this clonotype: A much larger clone lies a single base off, so this may be a read error. The chain has TRBV7-2 and TRBJ2-3; D not resolved. Germline V gene sequence: CDR1 SGHTA, CDR2 FQGNSA. The CDR3 has 15 residues. V was cut by 1 base and J by 2 bases, with 10 bases left in between. The CDR3 region is CASSLVVGFTDTQYF. The DNA for the CDR3 is TGTGCCAGCAGCTTAGTCGTCGGATTCACAGATACGCAGTATTTT.

This clonotype came up many times. The rearrangement links TRBV6-1 to TRBJ2-7; 12 positions agree with TRBD2. In germline, CDR1 is MNHNS, CDR2 SASEGT. The V and J ends lost 6 bases and 2 bases, in that order; junction bases with no gene match: 5. This CDR3 is 15 amino acids long. CDR3 sequence: CASSRWTSGAYEQYF. As DNA, the CDR3 is TGTGCCAGCAGCCGATGGACTAGCGGGGCCTACGAGCAGTACTTC.

This chain connects TRBV3-1 to TRBJ1-1, with D tentatively TRBD1 (5 bases). Trimming removed 4 bases at V and 11 bases at J, with 14 bases between. CDR1 LGHDT and CDR2 YNNKEL come from the germline V gene (reference sequence). The length of the CDR3 is 12 residues. CDR3 protein: CASSPPRGDAFF. CDR3 nucleotide sequence: TGTGCCAGCAGCCCCCCGAGGGGTGATGCTTTCTTT.

This clonotype was picked up many times. This rearrangement joins TRBV28 to TRBJ2-5; unclear D gene. This CDR3 region has 13 residues. The germline V and J ends were trimmed by 5 bases and 1 base, with 8 bases remaining between them. The germline V gene encodes CDR1 MDHEN and CDR2 SYDVKM. CDR3 sequence: CASSIPAQETQYF. The CDR3 bases are TGTGCCAGCAGTATCCCAGCCCAAGAGACCCAGTACTTC.

This clonotype appeared many times. One junction end disagrees with the germline gene, perhaps due to a read error. The rearrangement joins TRBV6-1 to TRBJ1-1; D is possibly TRBD1 (5 bases). The CDR3 length is 15 residues. Per the germline V gene, CDR1 is MNHNS and CDR2 is SASEGT. CDR3 protein: CAGSVTGTVNTEAFF. The DNA for the CDR3 is TGTGCCGGCAGTGTAACCGGGACTGTGAACACTGAAGCTTTCTTT.